A single sample gave rise to the 16 T cell receptor beta chains below, sequenced in a study of T cells in Graves' hyperthyroidism and ophthalmopathy. TCR beta CDR3 regions were amplified from RNA. With the HTBI primer set, the TCR CDR3 went through a first round of RT-PCR. TCRdb re-called the multiplex PCR reads through MiXCR, storing one row per CDR3 protein. The table records fewer than 250,000 distinct CDR3 sequences, roughly 17% of them present only once. Sequencing was carried out using blood. The receptors stem from a woman aged 18-29 years with Graves' ophthalmopathy.

This clonotype was seen repeatedly, ten times or more. This chain links TRBV27 with TRBJ2-5, with 10 bases lining up with TRBD1. Looked up from germline, CDR1 is MNHEY and CDR2 is SMNVEV (reference sequence). Trimming cost V 8 bases and J 5 bases; bases outside gene matches: 8. This CDR3 contains 14 residues. CDR3 residues: CASGRDRGWETQYF. CDR3 nucleotide sequence: TGTGCCAGCGGTCGGGACAGGGGTTGGGAGACCCAGTACTTC.

This clonotype occurred many times. The rearrangement links TRBV7-9 to TRBJ1-2; a weak D match, TRBD1 (5 bases). The V end was cut by 7 bases, the J end by 4 bases, with 13 bases between. There are 13 residues in the CDR3. CDR1 is SEHNR and CDR2 is FQNEAQ in the germline V gene (reference sequence). The CDR3 DNA reads as TGTGCCAGCACCGAGGGGCTTGGCTATGGCTACACCTTC. Translated: CASTEGLGYGYTF.

This clonotype has at least ten counts. The gene calls are TRBV20-1 and TRBJ2-1, with 7 nucleotides matching TRBD2. The CDR3 loop spans 14 amino acids. Germline values: CDR1 DFQATT, CDR2 SNEGSKA (reference sequence). V lost 2 bases and J lost 8; bases outside the gene matches: 9. Here the CDR3 DNA reads TGCAGTGCTAGAATGGGGGAGGGCCCCCATGAGCAGTTCTTC. Residues: CSARMGEGPHEQFF.

This clonotype was counted between two and nine times. At one end, the junction sequence differs from germline, possibly due to a read error. The V gene is TRBV7-9, the J gene TRBJ2-2; TRBD1 aligns across 11 bases. The CDR3 runs to 19 residues. Per germline, CDR1 SEHNR and CDR2 FQNEAQ (reference sequence). The CDR3: CASSSTVPDRGRNSGELFF. CDR3 in DNA: TGTGCCAGCAGCTCTACTGTCCCGGACAGGGGGCGGAACAGCGGGGAGCTGTTTTTT.

This clonotype was recorded many times. The rearrangement uses TRBV5-1 and TRBJ1-6, with D maybe TRBD1 (5 bases). Germline CDR1 reads SGHRS; CDR2 reads YFSETQ. V was pared by 0 bases and J by 9 bases, with 13 bases between. This CDR3 comprises 15 residues. CDR3 in amino acids: CASSLDMGGSSPLHF. The CDR3 coding sequence is TGCGCCAGCAGCTTGGATATGGGGGGAAGTTCACCCCTCCACTTT.

Ten or more counts support this clonotype. V and J are TRBV28 and TRBJ1-2; no clear D. CDR1 MDHEN and CDR2 SYDVKM come from the germline V gene. The CDR3 is 14 amino acids. The V and J ends lost 2 bases and 5 bases respectively, with 12 bases between them. The CDR3 loop reads CASSLREGSYGYTF. In DNA, the CDR3 is TGTGCCAGCAGTTTAAGAGAAGGGTCTTATGGCTACACCTTC.

This clonotype appeared a few times. The chain recombines TRBV20-1 with TRBJ1-2; 10 bases are a match to TRBD1. The CDR3 sequence is 14 residues long. V was clipped by 3 bases and J by 2 bases; unmatched bases: 3. Germline CDR1 and CDR2: DFQATT and SNEGSKA (reference sequence). The CDR3 here is CSASPGQGNYGYTF. The DNA for the CDR3 is TGCAGTGCTAGCCCGGGACAGGGGAACTATGGCTACACCTTC.

This clonotype was detected many times. The rearrangement joins TRBV20-1 to TRBJ2-7; 14 bases are shared with TRBD2. This CDR3 spans 13 amino acids. The germline CDR1 and CDR2 sequences are DFQATT and SNEGSKA (reference sequence). In DNA, the CDR3 is TGCAAAGGGACTAGCGGGAGCTCCTACGAGCAGTACTTC. Its protein is CKGTSGSSYEQYF.

This clonotype was seen many times. The gene calls are TRBV27 and TRBJ1-6; possible D gene TRBD1, 6 bases. The CDR3 has 14 amino acids. Germline CDR1 and CDR2: MNHEY and SMNVEV (reference sequence). Trimming stripped 3 bases from V and 7 bases from J, with 10 bases between. The CDR3 spells CASSLGQKNSPLHF. Written as DNA, the CDR3 is TGTGCCAGCAGTTTGGGACAAAAAAATTCACCCCTCCACTTT.

This clonotype was picked up many times. V gene TRBV20-1 combines with J gene TRBJ2-5; 11 bases are a match to TRBD2. In germline, CDR1 is DFQATT, CDR2 SNEGSKA (reference sequence). The length of the CDR3 is 15 residues. J gave up 2 bases and V 3 bases, and 5 bases lay outside the gene matches. For the CDR3, the DNA is TGCAGTGCTAGGCCGACTAGCGGGAAGCAAGAGACCCAGTACTTC. It yields the protein CSARPTSGKQETQYF.

There are many counts of this clonotype. This rearrangement joins TRBV12-3 or TRBV12-4 to TRBJ1-1, with unresolved D. Trimming took 5 bases from V and 4 from J, leaving 8 bases between them. This CDR3 comprises 12 residues. Here the CDR3 reads CASSTKGTEAFF. The CDR3, as DNA: TGTGCCAGCAGTACAAAGGGCACTGAAGCTTTCTTT.

Regarding this clonotype: A much larger clone sits a single nucleotide away, making a read error possible. This chain uses TRBV20-1 with TRBJ2-7; TRBD1 agrees at 8 bases. The CDR3 totals 16 residues. In germline, CDR1 is DFQATT, CDR2 SNEGSKA (reference sequence). The V and J ends lost 3 bases and 2 bases, in that order; junction bases with no gene match: 12. This CDR3 reads CSASAGGELPPYEQYF. DNA of the CDR3: TGCAGTGCTAGTGCAGGGGGCGAGCTTCCCCCCTACGAGCAGTACTTC.

This clonotype was detected ten times or more. V and J are TRBV11-2 and TRBJ1-2; 8 positions agree with TRBD1. The germline gives CDR1 SGHAT, CDR2 FQNNGV. The trim removed 1 base at V and 8 bases at J, leaving 9 bases unmatched. There are 15 residues in the CDR3. The CDR3 region is CASSLGHTGGQGYTF. CDR3 nucleotide sequence: TGTGCCAGCAGCTTAGGCCATACAGGGGGTCAAGGCTACACCTTC.

This clonotype was picked up many times. The V and J genes are TRBV7-9 and TRBJ2-1, with D uncertain. CDR3 size: 17 residues. The V gene lost 4 bases and the J gene lost 0 bases, with 16 bases spanning the gap. The V gene's germline CDR1 is SEHNR and CDR2 FQNEAQ (reference sequence). The CDR3 here is CASSYVVLFDSYNEQFF. CDR3 nucleotides: TGTGCCAGCAGCTATGTTGTCCTGTTTGACTCCTACAATGAGCAGTTCTTC. The full variable domain, in which reference TRBV7-9 and TRBJ2-1 provide the parts outside the CDR3, is DTGVSQNPRHKITKRGQNVTFRCDPISEHNRLYWYRQTLGQGPEFLTYFQNEAQLEKSRLLSDRFSAERPKGSFSTLEIQRTEQGDSAMYLCASSYVVLFDSYNEQFFGPGTRLTVL.

Many counts were recorded for this clonotype. V usage is TRBV3-1 and J usage is TRBJ2-1, with 10 bases lining up with TRBD1. The CDR3 loop spans 15 amino acids. Germline CDR1 reads LGHDT; CDR2 reads YNNKEL (reference sequence). Trimming removed 1 base from V and 8 bases from J; junction bases left unmatched: 5. The CDR3 nucleotides are TGTGCCAGCAGCCAAGCCGGGACAGGGGAATATGAGCAGTTCTTC. Protein sequence: CASSQAGTGEYEQFF.

This rearrangement joins TRBV30 to TRBJ2-4; the D call may be TRBD1 or TRBD2 (5 bases each). The germline gives CDR1 GTSNPN, CDR2 SVGIG (reference sequence). V was cut by 2 bases and J by 7 bases, with 12 bases left in between. This CDR3 comprises 13 residues. CDR3 nucleotides: TGTGCCTGGAGTCCGGGGCCCCGGAACATTCAGTACTTC. Its protein product is CAWSPGPRNIQYF.